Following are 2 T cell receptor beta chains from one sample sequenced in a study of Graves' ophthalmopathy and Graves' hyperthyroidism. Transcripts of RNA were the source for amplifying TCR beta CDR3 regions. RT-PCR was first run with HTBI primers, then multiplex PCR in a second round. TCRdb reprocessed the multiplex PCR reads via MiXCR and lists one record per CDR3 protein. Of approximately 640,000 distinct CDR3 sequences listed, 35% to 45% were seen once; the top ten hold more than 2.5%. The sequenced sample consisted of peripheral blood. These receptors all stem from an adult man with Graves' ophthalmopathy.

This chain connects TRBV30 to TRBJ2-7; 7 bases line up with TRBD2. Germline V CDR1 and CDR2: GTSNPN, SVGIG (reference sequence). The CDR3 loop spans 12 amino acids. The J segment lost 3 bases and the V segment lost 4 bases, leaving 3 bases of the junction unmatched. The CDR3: CAWIGGSYEQYF. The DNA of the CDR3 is TGTGCCTGGATCGGCGGGAGCTACGAGCAGTACTTC.

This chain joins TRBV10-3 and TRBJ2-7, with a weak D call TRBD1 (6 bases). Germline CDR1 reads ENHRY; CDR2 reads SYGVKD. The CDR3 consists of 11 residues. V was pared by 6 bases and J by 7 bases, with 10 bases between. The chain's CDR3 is CAIRDSKEQYF. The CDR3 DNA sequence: TGTGCCATCAGGGACAGTAAAGAGCAGTACTTC.